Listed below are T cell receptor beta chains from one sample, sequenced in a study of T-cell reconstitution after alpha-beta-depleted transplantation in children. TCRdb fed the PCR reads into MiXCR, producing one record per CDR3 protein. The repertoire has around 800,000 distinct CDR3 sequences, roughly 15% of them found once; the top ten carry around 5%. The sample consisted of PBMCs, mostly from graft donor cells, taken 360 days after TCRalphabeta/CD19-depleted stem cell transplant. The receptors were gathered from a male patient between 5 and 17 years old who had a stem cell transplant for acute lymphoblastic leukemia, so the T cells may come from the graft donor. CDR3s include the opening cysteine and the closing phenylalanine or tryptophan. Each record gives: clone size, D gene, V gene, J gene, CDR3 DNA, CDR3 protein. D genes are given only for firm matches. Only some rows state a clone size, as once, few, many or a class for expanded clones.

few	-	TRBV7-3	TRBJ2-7	TGTGCCAGCAGCTTACAGGCGGTGGGGGCCTACGAGCAGTACTTC	CASSLQAVGAYEQYF
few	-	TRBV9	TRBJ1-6	TGTGCCAGCAGCGTAAACTCCTATAATTCACCCCTCCACTTT	CASSVNSYNSPLHF
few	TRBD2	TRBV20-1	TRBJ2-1	TGCAGTGCTAGAGTGCCTGGGAGGGGCAATGAGCAGTTCTTC	CSARVPGRGNEQFF
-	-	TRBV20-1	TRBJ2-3	TGCAGTGCCGACGGTGGGACCATTAGCACAGATACGCAGTATTTT	CSADGGTISTDTQYF
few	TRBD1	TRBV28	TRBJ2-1	TGTGCCACACGCCCTGGGACAGGGGTCTACAATGAGCAGTTCTTC	CATRPGTGVYNEQFF
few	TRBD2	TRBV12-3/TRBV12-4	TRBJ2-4	TGTGCCAGCACCAGGGGACTAGCGGGAATAGTAGCCAAAAACATTCAGTACTTC	CASTRGLAGIVAKNIQYF
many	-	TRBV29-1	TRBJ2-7	TGCAGCGTTGGTGCAAGCAACTACGAGCAGTACTTC	CSVGASNYEQYF
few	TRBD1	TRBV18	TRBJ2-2	TGTGCCAGCTCACCTCCGTCGGACAGGGGGCGTCTAGGAAACACCGGGGAGCTGTTTTTT	CASSPPSDRGRLGNTGELFF
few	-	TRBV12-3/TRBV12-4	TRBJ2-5	TGTGCCAGCAGTTTTTCGGCAGGGGTTGAGACCCAGTACTTC	CASSFSAGVETQYF
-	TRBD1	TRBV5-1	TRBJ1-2	TGCGCCAGCAGCTTGGGACAGGGCTCTAGTACCCACTGGGGCTACACCTTC	CASSLGQGSSTHWGYTF
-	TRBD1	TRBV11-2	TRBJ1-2	TGTGCCAGCACCACATACCGGGACAGGGGGTTTAACTATGGCTACACCTTC	CASTTYRDRGFNYGYTF
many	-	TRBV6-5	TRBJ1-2	TGTGCCAGCAGTTACTCGAATAACTATGGCTACACCTTC	CASSYSNNYGYTF
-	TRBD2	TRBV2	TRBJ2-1	TGTGCCAGCAGTCTACTTCCGGGACTAGAGGGCAATGAGCAGTTCTTC	CASSLLPGLEGNEQFF
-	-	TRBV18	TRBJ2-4	TGTGCCAGCTCATATCGACCCAAAAACATTCAGTACTTC	CASSYRPKNIQYF
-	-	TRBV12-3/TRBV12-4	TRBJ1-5	TGTGCCAGCAATCAAGGACACCGAAATCAGCCCCAGCATTTT	CASNQGHRNQPQHF
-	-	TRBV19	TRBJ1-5	TGTGCCAGTAGTATTAGCTGGGGGAATCAGCCCCAGCATTTT	CASSISWGNQPQHF
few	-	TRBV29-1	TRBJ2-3	TGCAGCGTTGTTGGGAGGAATACGCAGTATTTT	CSVVGRNTQYF
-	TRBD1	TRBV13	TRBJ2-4	TGTGCCAGCAGCACAGGGGGGAAGGACATTCAGTACTTC	CASSTGGKDIQYF
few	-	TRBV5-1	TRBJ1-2	TGCGCCAGCAGCCGTTCCGGGGGCAACTATGGCTACACCTTC	CASSRSGGNYGYTF
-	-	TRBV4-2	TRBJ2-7	TGTGCCAGCAGCCGCGCGGATTGGGAGGACGAGCAGTACTTC	CASSRADWEDEQYF
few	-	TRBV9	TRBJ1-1	TGTGCCAGCAGCCGCGGGACCAACACTGAAGCTTTCTTT	CASSRGTNTEAFF
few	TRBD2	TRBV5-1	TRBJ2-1	TGCGCCAGCAGCTTGGTCGCGGGAGGGCCATCCTACAATGAGCAGTTCTTC	CASSLVAGGPSYNEQFF
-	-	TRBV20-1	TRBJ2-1	TGCAGTGCAAGCAGGACACCCTGGGAGTTCTTC	CSASRTPWEFF
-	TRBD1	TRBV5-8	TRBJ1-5	TGTGCCAGCAGCTTGTGGGGACAGGTCTCTAGCAATCAGCCCCAGCATTTT	CASSLWGQVSSNQPQHF
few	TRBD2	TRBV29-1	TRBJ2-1	TGCAGCGTTGAGCCCGGGACTAGTCGGAATGAGCAGTTCTTC	CSVEPGTSRNEQFF
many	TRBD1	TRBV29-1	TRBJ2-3	TGCAGCGTTGAAGAGGGTATAGGAGGGACAGGGGGCGCAGATACGCAGTATTTT	CSVEEGIGGTGGADTQYF
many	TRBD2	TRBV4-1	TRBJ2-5	TGCGCCAGCAGCCGAGGACTAGCGGGAGTATTGGAGACCCAGTACTTC	CASSRGLAGVLETQYF
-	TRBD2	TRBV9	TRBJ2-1	TGTGCCAGCAGCGAGGGGCTAGCGGGAGTATTCAATGAGCAGTTCTTC	CASSEGLAGVFNEQFF
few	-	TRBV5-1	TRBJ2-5	TGCGCCAGCAGCTTGTTACAGGGTGGGGAGACCCAGTACTTC	CASSLLQGGETQYF
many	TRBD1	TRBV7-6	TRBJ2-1	TGTGCCAGCAGCTTATGGGGGACAGGAGACTCCTACAATGAGCAGTTCTTC	CASSLWGTGDSYNEQFF
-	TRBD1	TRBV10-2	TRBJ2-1	TGCGCCAGCAGTGATGACAGGGGGGCGATGAATGAGCAGTTCTTC	CASSDDRGAMNEQFF
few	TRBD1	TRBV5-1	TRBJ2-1	TGCGCCAGCAGCTTGGGGGGACAGCTAGAGAGGCAGTTCTTC	CASSLGGQLERQFF
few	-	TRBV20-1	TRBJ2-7	TGCAGTGTTCCTCGGACTGGCCCGAGGCCCTACGAGCAGTACTTC	CSVPRTGPRPYEQYF
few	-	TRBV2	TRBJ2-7	TGTGCCAGCAGTGAAGGACAGGCACACTACGAGCAGTACTTC	CASSEGQAHYEQYF
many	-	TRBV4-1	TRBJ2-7	TGCGCCAGCAGCCAAGGGTCGGGGAAGCGTCCCTACGAGCAGTACTTC	CASSQGSGKRPYEQYF
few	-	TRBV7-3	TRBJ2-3	TGTGCCAGCAGCCCATTCCCGGCAGATACGCAGTATTTT	CASSPFPADTQYF
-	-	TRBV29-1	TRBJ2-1	TGCAGCGTTGTGGGACAATACAATGAGCAGTTCTTC	CSVVGQYNEQFF
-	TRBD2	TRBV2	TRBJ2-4	TGTGCCACCCGATGGGAGGGGAGTGCCAAAAACATTCAGTACTTC	CATRWEGSAKNIQYF
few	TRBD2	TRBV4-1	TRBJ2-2	TGCGCCAGCAGCCTAAACGGGGGGGCGGCGAACACCGGGGAGCTGTTTTTT	CASSLNGGAANTGELFF
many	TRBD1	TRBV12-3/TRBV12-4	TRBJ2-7	TGTGCCAGCACCTATGCCCTCGACAGGGTCGAGCAGTACTTC	CASTYALDRVEQYF
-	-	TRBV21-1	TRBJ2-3	TGTGCCAGCAGCAACCGGACCCGAGACCAAGATACGCAGTATTTT	CASSNRTRDQDTQYF
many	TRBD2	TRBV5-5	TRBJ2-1	TGTGCCAGCAGCCCTTGGGTGGTAGCGGGAGGGGTCGATGAGCAGTTCTTC	CASSPWVVAGGVDEQFF
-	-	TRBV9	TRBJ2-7	TGTGCCAGCAGCGTATCCTGGGGAAGGGTCTACGAGCAGTACTTC	CASSVSWGRVYEQYF
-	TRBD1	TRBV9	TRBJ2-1	TGTGCCAGCAGCGTAGAGTTAGGACAGGGGGGCAATGAGCAGTTCTTC	CASSVELGQGGNEQFF
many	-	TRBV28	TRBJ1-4	TGTGCCAGCAGCTTACGGGGTTATGAAAAACTGTTTTTT	CASSLRGYEKLFF